These 5 T cell receptor beta chains originate from one sample sequenced in a study of T-cell memory formation after mild COVID-19. Each CDR3 protein gets one entry after TCRdb re-called the 5' RACE reads with MiXCR. Of roughly 100,000 distinct CDR3 sequences in the sample, roughly 16% were seen once. Sequences were obtained from PBMCs or a T cell subset sorted from them (not recorded which). The receptors come from a man between 18 and 29 years old who had mild COVID-19 (a few samples of this study predate the infection). Cell type and time point are not known.

The gene calls are TRBV7-9 and TRBJ2-1, with 7 bases that match TRBD2. The CDR3 is made up of 14 amino acids. V trimming: 6 bases; J trimming: 7 bases; junction bases outside the gene matches: 9. In germline, CDR1 is SEHNR, CDR2 FQNEAQ (reference sequence). The CDR3 sequence is CASSYPGGGNEQFF. In DNA, the CDR3 is TGTGCCAGCAGTTACCCCGGGGGAGGGAATGAGCAGTTCTTC.

This clonotype was counted a few times. V and J are TRBV12-3 or TRBV12-4 and TRBJ2-7, with 8 bases matching TRBD2. The CDR3 is 13 residues long. Trimming took 6 bases from V and 9 from J; bases not matched to a gene: 10. The CDR3 DNA reads TGTGCCAGCAGCCCCCGGGGGGGCCTAACGCAGTACGTC. Its protein product is CASSPRGGLTQYV.

This clonotype occurred many times. The genes are TRBV4-3 and TRBJ2-3, with D tentatively TRBD2 (6 bases). Germline lookup yields CDR1 LGHNA and CDR2 YSLEER. The CDR3 is 14 amino acids. With 5 bases removed from V and 4 bases from J, the gap between germline ends came to 13 bases. Here the CDR3 reads CASSSGREPDTQYF. The CDR3 DNA is TGCGCCAGCAGCTCGGGACGGGAGCCAGATACGCAGTATTTT.

This chain connects TRBV3-1 to TRBJ2-3; D possibly uses TRBD1 or TRBD2 (6 bases each). The CDR3 is 16 amino acids. The germline V gene has CDR1 LGHDT and CDR2 YNNKEL (reference sequence). The V gene lost 1 base and the J gene lost 2 bases, with 13 bases spanning the gap. The CDR3 DNA reads as TGTGCCAGCAGCCAAGGCGGGACATGGCCCACAGATACGCAGTATTTT. Its protein product is CASSQGGTWPTDTQYF.

V is TRBV4-1 and J is TRBJ2-1; D gene ambiguous. V was clipped by 1 base and J by 4 bases, with 5 bases between them. This CDR3 spans 13 amino acids. Germline CDR1 reads MGHRA; CDR2 reads YSYEKL. The CDR3 reads CASSQAQYNEQFF. The CDR3, as DNA: TGCGCCAGCAGCCAAGCCCAGTACAATGAGCAGTTCTTC.